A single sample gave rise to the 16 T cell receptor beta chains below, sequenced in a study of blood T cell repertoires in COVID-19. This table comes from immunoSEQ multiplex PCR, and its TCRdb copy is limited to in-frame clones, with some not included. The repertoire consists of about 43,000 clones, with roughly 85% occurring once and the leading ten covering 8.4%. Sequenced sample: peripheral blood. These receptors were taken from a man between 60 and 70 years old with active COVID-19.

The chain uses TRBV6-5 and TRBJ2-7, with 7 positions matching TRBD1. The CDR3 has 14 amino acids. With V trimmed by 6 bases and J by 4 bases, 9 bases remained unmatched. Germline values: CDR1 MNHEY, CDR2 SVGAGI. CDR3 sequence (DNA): TGTGCCAGCAGAACCGGGACAGCTACATACGAGCAGTACTTC. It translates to CASRTGTATYEQYF.

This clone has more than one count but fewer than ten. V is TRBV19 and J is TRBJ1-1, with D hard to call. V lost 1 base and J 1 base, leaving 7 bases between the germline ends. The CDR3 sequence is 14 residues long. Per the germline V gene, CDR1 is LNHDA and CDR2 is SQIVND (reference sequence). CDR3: CASSIVEANTEAFF. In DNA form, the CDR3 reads TGTGCCAGTAGTATAGTTGAGGCGAACACTGAAGCTTTCTTT.

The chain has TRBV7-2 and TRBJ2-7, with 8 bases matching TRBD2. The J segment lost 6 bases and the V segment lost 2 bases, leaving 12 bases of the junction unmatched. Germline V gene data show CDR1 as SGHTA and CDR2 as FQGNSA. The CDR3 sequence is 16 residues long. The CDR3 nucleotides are TGTGCCAGCAGCTTAAGAACTAGCGGTGTCAGCTCCGAGCAGTACTTC. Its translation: CASSLRTSGVSSEQYF.

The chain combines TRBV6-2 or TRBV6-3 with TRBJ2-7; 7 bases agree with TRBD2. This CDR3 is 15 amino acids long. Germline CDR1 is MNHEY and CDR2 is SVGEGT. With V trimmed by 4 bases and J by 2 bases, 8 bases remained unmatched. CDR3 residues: CASSSGASGAYEQYF. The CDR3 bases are TGTGCCAGCAGTTCCGGGGCTAGCGGAGCCTACGAGCAGTACTTC.

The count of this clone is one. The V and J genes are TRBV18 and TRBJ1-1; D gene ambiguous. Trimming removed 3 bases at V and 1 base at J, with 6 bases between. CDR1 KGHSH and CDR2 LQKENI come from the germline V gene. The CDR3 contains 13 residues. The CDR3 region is CASSPNTNTEAFF. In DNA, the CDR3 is TGTGCCAGCTCACCCAACACGAACACTGAAGCTTTCTTT.

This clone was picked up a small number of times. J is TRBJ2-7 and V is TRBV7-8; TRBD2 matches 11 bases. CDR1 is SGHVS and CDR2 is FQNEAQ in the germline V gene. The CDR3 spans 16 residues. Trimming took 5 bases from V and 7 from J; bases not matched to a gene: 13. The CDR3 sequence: CASSPPGTSGLLEQYF. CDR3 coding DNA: TGTGCCAGCAGCCCGCCGGGGACTAGCGGTCTCCTGGAGCAGTACTTC.

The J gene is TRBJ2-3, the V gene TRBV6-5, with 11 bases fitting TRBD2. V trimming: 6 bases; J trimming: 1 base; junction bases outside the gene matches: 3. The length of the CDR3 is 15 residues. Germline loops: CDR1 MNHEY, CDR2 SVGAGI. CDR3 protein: CASRQGLAGTDTQYF. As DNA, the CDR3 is TGTGCCAGCAGGCAGGGACTAGCGGGCACAGATACGCAGTATTTT.

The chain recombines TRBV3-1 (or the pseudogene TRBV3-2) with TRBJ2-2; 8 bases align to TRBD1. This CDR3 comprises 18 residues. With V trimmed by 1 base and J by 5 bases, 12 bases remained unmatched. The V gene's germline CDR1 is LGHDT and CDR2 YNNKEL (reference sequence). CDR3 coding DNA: TGTGCCAGCAGCCAAGTTTGGAGGGCAGGGGGCCGTACCGGGGAGCTGTTTTTT. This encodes CASSQVWRAGGRTGELFF.

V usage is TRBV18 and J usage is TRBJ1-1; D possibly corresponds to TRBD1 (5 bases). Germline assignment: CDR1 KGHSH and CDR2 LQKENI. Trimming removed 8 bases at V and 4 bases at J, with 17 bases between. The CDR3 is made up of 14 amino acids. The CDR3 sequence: CASRGTADSTEAFF. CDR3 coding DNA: TGTGCCAGCCGGGGGACCGCCGATAGCACTGAAGCTTTCTTT.

Here the CDR3 DNA reads TGTGCCAGCAGCCAGACGACTAGCGGGAGTACAAATGAGCAGTTCTTC. It encodes CASSQTTSGSTNEQFF. This chain links TRBV7-9 with TRBJ2-1; 12 nucleotides match TRBD2. In germline, CDR1 is SEHNR, CDR2 FQNEAQ (reference sequence). The V segment lost 5 bases and the J segment 7 bases; nucleotides outside the gene matches: 9. CDR3 length: 16 residues. The entire variable domain, with the rest obtained from reference TRBV7-9 and TRBJ2-1, is as follows: DTGVSQNPRHKITKRGQNVTFRCDPISEHNRLYWYRQTLGQGPEFLTYFQNEAQLEKSRLLSDRFSAERPKGSFSTLEIQRTEQGDSAMYLCASSQTTSGSTNEQFFGPGTRLTVL.

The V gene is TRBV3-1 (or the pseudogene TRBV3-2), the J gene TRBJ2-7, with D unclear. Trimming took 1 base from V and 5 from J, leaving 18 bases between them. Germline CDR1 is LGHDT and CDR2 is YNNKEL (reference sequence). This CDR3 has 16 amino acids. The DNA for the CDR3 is TGTGCCAGCAGCCAAGGCCTCTACAAGGCCCGGGACGAGCAGTACTTC. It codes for CASSQGLYKARDEQYF.

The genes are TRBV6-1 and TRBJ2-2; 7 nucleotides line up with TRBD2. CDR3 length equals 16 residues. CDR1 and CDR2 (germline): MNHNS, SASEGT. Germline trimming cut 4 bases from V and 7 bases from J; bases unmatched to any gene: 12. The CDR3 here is CASSAGGWRWGGELFF. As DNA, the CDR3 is TGTGCCAGCAGTGCGGGGGGTTGGCGGTGGGGCGGGGAGCTGTTTTTT.

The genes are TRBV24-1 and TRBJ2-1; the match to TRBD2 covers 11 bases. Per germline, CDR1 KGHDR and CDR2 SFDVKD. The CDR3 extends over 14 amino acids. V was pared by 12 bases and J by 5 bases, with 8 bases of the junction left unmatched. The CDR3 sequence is CASSGTSGDNEQFF. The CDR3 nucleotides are TGTGCCTCATCAGGGACTAGCGGAGACAATGAGCAGTTCTTC.

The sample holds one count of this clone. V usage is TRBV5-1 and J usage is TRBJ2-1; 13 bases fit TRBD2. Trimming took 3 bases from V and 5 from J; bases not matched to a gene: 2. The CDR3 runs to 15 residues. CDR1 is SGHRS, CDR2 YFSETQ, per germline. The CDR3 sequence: CASSWTSGSHNEQFF. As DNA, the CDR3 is TGCGCCAGCAGCTGGACTAGCGGGAGTCACAATGAGCAGTTCTTC. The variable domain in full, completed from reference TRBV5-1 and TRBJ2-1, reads KAGVTQTPRYLIKTRGQQVTLSCSPISGHRSVSWYQQTPGQGLQFLFEYFSETQRNKGNFPGRFSGRQFSNSRSEMNVSTLELGDSALYLCASSWTSGSHNEQFFGPGTRLTVL.

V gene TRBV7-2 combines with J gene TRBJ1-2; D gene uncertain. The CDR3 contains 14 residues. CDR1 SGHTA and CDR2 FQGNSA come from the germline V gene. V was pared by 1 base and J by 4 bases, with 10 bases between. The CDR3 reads CASSLDAVAYGYTF. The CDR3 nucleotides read TGTGCCAGCAGCTTAGACGCCGTGGCCTATGGCTACACCTTC.

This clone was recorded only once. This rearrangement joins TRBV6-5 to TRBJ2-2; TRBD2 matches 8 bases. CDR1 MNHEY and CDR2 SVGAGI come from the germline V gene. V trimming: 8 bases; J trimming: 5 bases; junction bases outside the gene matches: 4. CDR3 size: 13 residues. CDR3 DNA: TGTGCCAGCGGACTAGCCGAAACCGGGGAGCTGTTTTTT. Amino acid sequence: CASGLAETGELFF.